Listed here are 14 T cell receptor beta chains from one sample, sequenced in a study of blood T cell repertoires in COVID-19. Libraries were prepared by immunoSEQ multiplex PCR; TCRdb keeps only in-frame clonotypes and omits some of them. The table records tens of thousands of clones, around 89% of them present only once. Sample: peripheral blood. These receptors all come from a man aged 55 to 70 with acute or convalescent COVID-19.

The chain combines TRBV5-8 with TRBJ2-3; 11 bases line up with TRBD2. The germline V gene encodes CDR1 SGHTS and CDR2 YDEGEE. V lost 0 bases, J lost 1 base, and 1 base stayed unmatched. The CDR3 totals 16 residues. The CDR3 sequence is CASSLALAGGTDTQYF. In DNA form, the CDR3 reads TGTGCCAGCAGCTTGGCACTAGCGGGAGGCACAGATACGCAGTATTTT.

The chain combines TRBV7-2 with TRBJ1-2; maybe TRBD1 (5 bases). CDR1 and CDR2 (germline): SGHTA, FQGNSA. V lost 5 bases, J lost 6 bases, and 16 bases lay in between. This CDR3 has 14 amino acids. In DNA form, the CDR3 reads TGTGCCAGCAGCCTGGCAGGGAAAGTCAATGGCTACACCTTC. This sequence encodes CASSLAGKVNGYTF.

Written as DNA, the CDR3 is TGTGCCAGCAGCTCCGGGACAGGGTGGAGCAATCAGCCCCAGCATTTT. Its protein product is CASSSGTGWSNQPQHF. J is TRBJ1-5 and V is TRBV7-9, with 9 nucleotides matching TRBD1. The CDR3 sequence is 16 residues long. V dropped 4 bases and J dropped 1; count of bases not matched to a gene: 5. Germline V gives CDR1 SEHNR, CDR2 FQNEAQ (reference sequence).

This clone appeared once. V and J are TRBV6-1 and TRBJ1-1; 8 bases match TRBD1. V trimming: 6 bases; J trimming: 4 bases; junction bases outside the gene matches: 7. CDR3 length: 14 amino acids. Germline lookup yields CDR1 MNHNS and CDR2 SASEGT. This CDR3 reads CASRSGQVITEAFF. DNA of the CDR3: TGTGCCAGCAGGTCGGGACAGGTGATCACTGAAGCTTTCTTT.

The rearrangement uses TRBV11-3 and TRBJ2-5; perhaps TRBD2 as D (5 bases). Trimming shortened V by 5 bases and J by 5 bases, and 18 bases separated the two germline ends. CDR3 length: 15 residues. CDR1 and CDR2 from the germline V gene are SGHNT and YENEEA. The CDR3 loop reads CASSKGGRESETQYF. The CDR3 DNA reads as TGTGCCAGCAGCAAAGGAGGCAGAGAATCGGAGACCCAGTACTTC.

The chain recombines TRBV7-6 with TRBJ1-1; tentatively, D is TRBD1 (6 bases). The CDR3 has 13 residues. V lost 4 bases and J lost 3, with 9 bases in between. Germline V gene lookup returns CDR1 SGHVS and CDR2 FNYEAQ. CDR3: CASSSGGHTEAFF. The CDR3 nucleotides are TGTGCCAGCAGCTCCGGGGGGCACACTGAAGCTTTCTTT.

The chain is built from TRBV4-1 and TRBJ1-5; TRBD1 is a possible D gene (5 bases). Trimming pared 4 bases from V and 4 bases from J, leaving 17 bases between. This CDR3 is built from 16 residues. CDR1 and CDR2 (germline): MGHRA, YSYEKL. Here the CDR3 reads CASSPPGRGGNQPQHF. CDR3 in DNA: TGCGCCAGCAGCCCTCCTGGTCGGGGGGGGAATCAGCCCCAGCATTTT.

The CDR3 spells CASSRMTEPDEQYF. CDR3 DNA sequence: TGTGCCAGCAGCCGAATGACAGAGCCGGACGAGCAGTACTTC. The V and J genes are TRBV6-5 and TRBJ2-7; a possible D gene is TRBD1 (5 bases). Germline lookup yields CDR1 MNHEY and CDR2 SVGAGI. The CDR3 totals 14 residues. Trimming left V 6 bases short and J 5 bases short, with 17 bases between.

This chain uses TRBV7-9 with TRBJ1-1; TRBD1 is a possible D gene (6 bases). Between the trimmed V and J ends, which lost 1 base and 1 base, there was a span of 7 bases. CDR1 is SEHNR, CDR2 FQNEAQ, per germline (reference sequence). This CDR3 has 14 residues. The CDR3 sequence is CASSLGGGNTEAFF. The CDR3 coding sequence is TGTGCCAGCAGCTTAGGAGGGGGGAACACTGAAGCTTTCTTT.

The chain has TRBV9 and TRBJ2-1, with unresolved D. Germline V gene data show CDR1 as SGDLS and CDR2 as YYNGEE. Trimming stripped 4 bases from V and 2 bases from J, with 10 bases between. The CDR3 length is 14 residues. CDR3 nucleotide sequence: TGTGCCAGCAGCTCCCGGAGCGCCTACAATGAGCAGTTCTTC. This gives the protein CASSSRSAYNEQFF.

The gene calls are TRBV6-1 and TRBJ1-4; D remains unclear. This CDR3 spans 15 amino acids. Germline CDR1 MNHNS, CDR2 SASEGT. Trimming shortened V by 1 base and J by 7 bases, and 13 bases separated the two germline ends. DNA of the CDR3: TGTGCCAGCAGTGAAGTCCGAGGGATCGGTGAAAAACTGTTTTTT. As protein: CASSEVRGIGEKLFF.

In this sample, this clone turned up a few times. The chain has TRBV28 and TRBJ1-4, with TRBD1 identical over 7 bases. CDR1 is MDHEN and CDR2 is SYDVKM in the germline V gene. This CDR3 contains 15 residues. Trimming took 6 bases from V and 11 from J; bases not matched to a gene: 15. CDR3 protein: CASSARPGQPTKLFF. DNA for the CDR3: TGTGCCAGCAGCGCAAGACCGGGACAGCCGACTAAACTGTTTTTT.

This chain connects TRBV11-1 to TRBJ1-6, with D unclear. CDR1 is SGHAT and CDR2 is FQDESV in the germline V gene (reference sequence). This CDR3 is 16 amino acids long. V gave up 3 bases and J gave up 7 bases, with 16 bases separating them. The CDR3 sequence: CASSLEMGAGNSPLHF. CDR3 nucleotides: TGTGCCAGCAGCTTGGAGATGGGAGCGGGCAATTCACCCCTCCACTTT. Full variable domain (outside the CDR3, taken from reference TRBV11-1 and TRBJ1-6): EAEVAQSPRYKITEKSQAVAFWCDPISGHATLYWYRQILGQGPELLVQFQDESVVDDSQLPKDRFSAERLKGVDSTLKIQPAELGDSAMYLCASSLEMGAGNSPLHFGNGTRLTVT.

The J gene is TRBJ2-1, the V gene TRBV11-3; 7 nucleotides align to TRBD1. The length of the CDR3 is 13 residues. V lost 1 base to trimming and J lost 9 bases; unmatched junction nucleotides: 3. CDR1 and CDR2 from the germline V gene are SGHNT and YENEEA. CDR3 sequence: CASSLVAGGEQFF. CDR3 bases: TGTGCCAGCAGCTTAGTGGCAGGGGGTGAGCAGTTCTTC.